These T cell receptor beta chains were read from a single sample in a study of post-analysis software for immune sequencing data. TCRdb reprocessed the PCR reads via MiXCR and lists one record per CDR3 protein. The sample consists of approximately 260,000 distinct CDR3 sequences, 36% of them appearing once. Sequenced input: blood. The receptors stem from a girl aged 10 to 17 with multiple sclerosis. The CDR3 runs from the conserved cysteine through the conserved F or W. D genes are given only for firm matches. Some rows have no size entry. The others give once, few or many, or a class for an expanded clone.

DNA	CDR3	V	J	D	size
TGCGCCAGCAGCCCCCGGTTAGCGGGAGACCAAGAGACCCAGTACTTC	CASSPRLAGDQETQYF	TRBV4-1	TRBJ2-5	TRBD2	many
TGCGCCAGCAGCCAGGAAGCGATCGGGGAGCTGTTTTTT	CASSQEAIGELFF	TRBV3-1	TRBJ2-2	NA	NA
TGTGCCAGCAGTCAGCCGGGACAGGGTTCCTACGAGCAGTACTTC	CASSQPGQGSYEQYF	TRBV7-9	TRBJ2-7	TRBD1	NA
TGTGCCAGCAGTTTAGCGCTGGAGAACACTGAAGCTTTCTTT	CASSLALENTEAFF	TRBV12-3/TRBV12-4	TRBJ1-1	NA	NA
TGTGCCAGCAGTCCCCGGGACCCGTTGCCACCTAACTATGGCTACACCTTC	CASSPRDPLPPNYGYTF	TRBV12-3/TRBV12-4	TRBJ1-2	NA	many
TGTGCCAGTAGTATCTCCGAGGGGGCTCTCGCGGAGAATCAGCCCCAGCATTTT	CASSISEGALAENQPQHF	TRBV19	TRBJ1-5	TRBD1	many
TGTGCCAGCAGCCCACTCAGCTACAATGAGCAGTTCTTC	CASSPLSYNEQFF	TRBV28	TRBJ2-1	NA	NA
TGTGCCAGCAGCTCTAACAGACAGGGAGGGTATGGCTACACCTTC	CASSSNRQGGYGYTF	TRBV28	TRBJ1-2	TRBD1	few
TGTGCCAGCAGACATCCAGCCGGGACTAGCGGTTACAATGAGCAGTACTTC	CASRHPAGTSGYNEQYF	TRBV12-3/TRBV12-4	TRBJ2-7	TRBD2	NA
TGTGCCACCAGCAGAGTGAGACGCCCGGGCGAGACCCAGTACTTC	CATSRVRRPGETQYF	TRBV15	TRBJ2-5	NA	NA
TGTGCCAGCAGGAAGGGTGGGGGTTCAGAGACCCAGTACTTC	CASRKGGGSETQYF	TRBV2	TRBJ2-5	NA	NA
TGTGCCAGCAGCTCCAGTGCCCCCGGGTTCATGGATGAAAAACTGTTTTTT	CASSSSAPGFMDEKLFF	TRBV7-9	TRBJ1-4	NA	NA
TGTGCCAGCAGCCCTCCCGGGGCGGGCGCAAACAATGAGCAGTTCTTC	CASSPPGAGANNEQFF	TRBV11-2	TRBJ2-1	NA	NA
TGTGCCACCAGTGATTCCGGAGGTGGCGCATCCAATGAGCAGTTCTTC	CATSDSGGGASNEQFF	TRBV24-1	TRBJ2-1	NA	few
TGTGCCAGTAGTCGGCAGGGCGGGACTGAAGCTTTCTTT	CASSRQGGTEAFF	TRBV19	TRBJ1-1	NA	NA
TGTGCCAGCAGCTTACCCTCGCGACCCAGCGAGACCCAGTACTTC	CASSLPSRPSETQYF	TRBV5-4	TRBJ2-5	NA	NA
TGTGCCAGCAGTTTCCCGCGGGGGGAGACCCAGTACTTC	CASSFPRGETQYF	TRBV12-3/TRBV12-4	TRBJ2-5	TRBD2	NA
TGTGCCTGGAGGGACGGGGTCCCAAGCTCGAGTTCACCCCTCCACTTT	CAWRDGVPSSSSPLHF	TRBV30	TRBJ1-6	NA	NA
TGTGCCAGCAGCTTCGCGGGGGGGAGATACAATGAGCAGTTCTTC	CASSFAGGRYNEQFF	TRBV7-2	TRBJ2-1	TRBD2	few
TGCAGCGCTACTGACAGGAACCAAGAGACCCAGTACTTC	CSATDRNQETQYF	TRBV29-1	TRBJ2-5	NA	many
TGCGCCAGCAGACAATCCGGGGTCGGTTCGGAGACCCAGTACTTC	CASRQSGVGSETQYF	TRBV4-1	TRBJ2-5	NA	many
TGCGCCAGCAGCCAAGCGGGGCACACAGATACGCAGTATTTT	CASSQAGHTDTQYF	TRBV5-1	TRBJ2-3	TRBD2	NA
TGTGCCAGCAGCTTAGTGGGGACTAGCGGGGACAATGAGCAGTTCTTC	CASSLVGTSGDNEQFF	TRBV7-2	TRBJ2-1	TRBD2	NA
TGTGCCAGCAGGCGGACAGGGGGGAACAATGAGCAGTTCTTC	CASRRTGGNNEQFF	TRBV27	TRBJ2-1	TRBD1	many
TGTGCCAGCAGCGGGTCGAGGGGAAAGGGCAACTATGGCTACACCTTC	CASSGSRGKGNYGYTF	TRBV11-2	TRBJ1-2	NA	many
TGTGCCAGCTCCGGGACACACTACGAGCAGTACTTC	CASSGTHYEQYF	TRBV6-6	TRBJ2-7	NA	NA
TGTGCCAGCAGCCAGACGACTAGCCCCGGGGAGCTGTTTTTT	CASSQTTSPGELFF	TRBV3-1	TRBJ2-2	TRBD2	NA
TGTGCCAGCAGCTTGGGGACTACTAACTATGGCTACACCTTC	CASSLGTTNYGYTF	TRBV5-8	TRBJ1-2	NA	many
TGTGCCAGCAGCCTGAACACTGAAGCTTTCTTT	CASSLNTEAFF	TRBV5-6	TRBJ1-1	NA	many
TGTGCCAGCAGCTTTATACTCAATGAGCAGTTCTTC	CASSFILNEQFF	TRBV7-2	TRBJ2-1	NA	NA
TGTGCCAGCAGTTTAGGGGGGGCAAGACTTGGCGCTGAAGCTTTCTTT	CASSLGGARLGAEAFF	TRBV28	TRBJ1-1	NA	once
TGTGCCAGCAGCTTACTTGGACTAGCGGGGGGGCAAGAGACCCAGTACTTC	CASSLLGLAGGQETQYF	TRBV7-2	TRBJ2-5	TRBD2	NA
TGTGCCAGCAGGCAAGAGGAGGACAGCTCCTACAATGAGCAGTTCTTC	CASRQEEDSSYNEQFF	TRBV6-4	TRBJ2-1	NA	few
TGCAGCGTTGAAGATAGGGGGACTAGCGGGGTCGTCACAGATACGCAGTATTTT	CSVEDRGTSGVVTDTQYF	TRBV29-1	TRBJ2-3	TRBD2	many
TGTGCCAGCTCACGTAATTTCGGCGCGGTCTCCTACGAGCAGTACTTC	CASSRNFGAVSYEQYF	TRBV18	TRBJ2-7	NA	NA